The clone carrying this T cell receptor (beta chain) came up many times. TCRdb itself ran the RACE reads through MiXCR, one entry per CDR3 protein. The data show around 340,000 distinct CDR3 sequences, about 7% seen once. Time point defined: patch test 1, 2 weeks after DPC sensitization. The treatment here: therapeutic diphenylcyclopropenone sensitization with weekly scalp DPC. The sample comes from a study of human T cells and chemical hapten exposure. This CDR3 comprises 16 residues. V lost 0 bases and J lost 1, with 11 bases in between. Looked up from germline, CDR1 is SGHAT and CDR2 is FQNNGV. This chain joins TRBV11-2 and TRBJ2-3; D perhaps matches TRBD2 (5 bases). The receptor's source is a young woman with alopecia areata. Some clones in this sample may be carry-over from other donors' samples. The specimen was whole blood, collected in connection with sensitization to the hapten diphenylcyclopropenone (DPC). CDR3 in amino acids: CASSLDYEGGTDTQYF. The CDR3 DNA is TGTGCCAGCAGCTTAGATTATGAGGGAGGCACAGATACGCAGTATTTT.